Reported below is one T cell receptor beta chain. Clones were read by immunoSEQ multiplex PCR, and TCRdb kept only the in-frame ones, dropping some. The data show hundreds of thousands of clones, with around nine tenths seen just once and 0.0095% to 0.011% held by the top ten. These data come from a study of shared T cell receptors in the human thymus. The CDR3 has 14 residues. Germline assignment: CDR1 MDHEN and CDR2 SYDVKM. Trimming removed 5 bases from V and 3 bases from J; junction bases left unmatched: 3. These data also formed part of another study, on human thymus T cells. That work adds: Healthy Finnish infants undergoing corrective surgery for congenital heart defects were used as donors. Corrective cardiac surgery supplied the resected thymus tissue. Gene usage (both V and J) appeared biased in thymic and blood repertoires. Thymic repertoires overlap heavily among unrelated individuals, related research has reported.

The gene calls are TRBV28 and TRBJ1-4, with 7 bases aligning to TRBD1. The sample comprised thymocytes. This receptor was taken from a boy under two years old with a congenital heart defect. The CDR3 DNA reads as TGTGCCAGCAGTCTACAGGGGCCTAATGAAAAACTGTTTTTT. Residues: CASSLQGPNEKLFF. The whole variable domain, remainder taken from reference TRBV28 and TRBJ1-4, is DVKVTQSSRYLVKRTGEKVFLECVQDMDHENMFWYRQDPGLGLRLIYFSYDVKMKEKGDIPEGYSVSREKKERFSLILESASTNQTSMYLCASSLQGPNEKLFFGSGTQLSVL.